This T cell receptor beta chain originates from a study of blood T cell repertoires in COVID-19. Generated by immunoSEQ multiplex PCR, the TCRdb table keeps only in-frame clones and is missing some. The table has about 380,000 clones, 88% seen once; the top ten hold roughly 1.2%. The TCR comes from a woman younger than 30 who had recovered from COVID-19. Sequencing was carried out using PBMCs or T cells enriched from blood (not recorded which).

CDR3 bases: TGTGCCAGCAGTGGGACAGGGGGAGGCAATCAGCCCCAGCATTTT. Protein product: CASSGTGGGNQPQHF. The chain joins TRBV2 to TRBJ1-5; 10 bases fit TRBD1. Trimming at V came to 4 bases and at J to 2 bases, leaving 2 bases not matched to a gene. This CDR3 has 15 residues. The germline V gene encodes CDR1 SNHLY and CDR2 FYNNEI.